This TCR beta chain was found in a study of molecular identifiers for immune sequencing clone quantification. This clonotype was seen ten or more times. Its antigen is not known. TCRdb called the PCR reads again in MiXCR, with one record for every CDR3 protein. The table includes 400,000 to 600,000 distinct CDR3 sequences, 20% to 25% detected once. This CDR3 spans 15 amino acids. The germline V and J ends were trimmed by 0 bases and 4 bases, with 14 bases remaining between them. Germline CDR1 and CDR2: SGDLS and YYNGEE. Whole-study results and caveats: Clonotypes topping 20 RNA copies carried over 98% of effector molecules but under 1% of naive ones.

Sorting selected naive CD8 T cells with a CD8+CD4-CCR7+CD45RA+ phenotype. Sequenced sample: naive CD8+ T cells from blood, with Jurkat cell RNA spiked in. Subset denoted: FACS-sorted CD8+CD4-CCR7+CD45RA+ naive T cells. J is TRBJ2-7 and V is TRBV9; D is perhaps TRBD1 or TRBD2 (5 bases each). This TCR derives from a human donor in good health. Some libraries in this study had Jurkat cell RNA spiked in. CDR3 in DNA: TGTGCCAGCAGCGTAGGAGGGACGACCAGGTACGAGCAGTACTTC. It encodes CASSVGGTTRYEQYF.